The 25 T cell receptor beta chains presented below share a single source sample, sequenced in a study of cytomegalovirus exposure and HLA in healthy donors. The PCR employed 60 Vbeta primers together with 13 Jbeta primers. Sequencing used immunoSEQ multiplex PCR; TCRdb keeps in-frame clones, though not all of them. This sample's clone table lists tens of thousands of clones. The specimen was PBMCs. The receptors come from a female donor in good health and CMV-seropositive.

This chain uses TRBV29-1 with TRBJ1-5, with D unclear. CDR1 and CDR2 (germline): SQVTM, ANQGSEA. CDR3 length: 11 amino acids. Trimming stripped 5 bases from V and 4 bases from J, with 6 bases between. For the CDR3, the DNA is TGCAGCGTTCCGGGGAATCAGCCCCAGCATTTT. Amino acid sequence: CSVPGNQPQHF.

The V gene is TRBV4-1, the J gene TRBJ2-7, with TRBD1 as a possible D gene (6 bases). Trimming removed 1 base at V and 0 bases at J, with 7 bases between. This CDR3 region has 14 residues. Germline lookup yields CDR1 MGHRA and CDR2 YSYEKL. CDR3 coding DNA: TGCGCCAGCAGCCAAGGGACAGCCTCCTACGAGCAGTACTTC. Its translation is CASSQGTASYEQYF.

The CDR3 spells CSARQGNGYTF. DNA for the CDR3: TGCAGTGCAAGGCAGGGTAACGGCTACACCTTC. This rearrangement joins TRBV20-1 to TRBJ1-2; a possible D gene is TRBD1 (5 bases). The CDR3 totals 11 residues. V gave up 6 bases and J gave up 8 bases, with 13 bases separating them. Germline CDR1 DFQATT, CDR2 SNEGSKA (reference sequence).

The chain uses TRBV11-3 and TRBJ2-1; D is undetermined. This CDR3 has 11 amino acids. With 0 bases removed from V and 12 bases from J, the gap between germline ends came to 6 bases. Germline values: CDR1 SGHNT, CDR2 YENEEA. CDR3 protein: CASSLDWPQFF. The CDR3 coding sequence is TGTGCCAGCAGCTTAGATTGGCCGCAGTTCTTC. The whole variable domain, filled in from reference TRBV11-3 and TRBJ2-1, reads EAGVVQSPRYKIIEKKQPVAFWCNPISGHNTLYWYLQNLGQGPELLIRYENEEAVDDSQLPKDRFSAERLKGVDSTLKIQPAELGDSAVYLCASSLDWPQFFGPGTRLTVL.

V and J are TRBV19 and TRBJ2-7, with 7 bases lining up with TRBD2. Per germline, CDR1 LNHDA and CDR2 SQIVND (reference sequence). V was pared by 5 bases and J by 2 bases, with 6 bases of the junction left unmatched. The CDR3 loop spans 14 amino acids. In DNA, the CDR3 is TGTGCCAGTAGTCCGGGCGGGAGTACCTACGAGCAGTACTTC. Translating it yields CASSPGGSTYEQYF.

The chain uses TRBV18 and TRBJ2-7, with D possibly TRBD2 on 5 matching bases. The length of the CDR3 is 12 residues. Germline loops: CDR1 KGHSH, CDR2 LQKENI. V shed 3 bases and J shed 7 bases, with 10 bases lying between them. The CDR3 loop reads CASSPSREEQYF. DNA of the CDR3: TGTGCCAGCTCACCGTCGAGGGAGGAGCAGTACTTC.

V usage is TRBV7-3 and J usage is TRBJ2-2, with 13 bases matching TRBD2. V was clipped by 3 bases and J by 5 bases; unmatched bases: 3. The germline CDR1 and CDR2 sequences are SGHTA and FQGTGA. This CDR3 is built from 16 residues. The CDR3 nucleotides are TGTGCCAGCAGCTTGGGGGGACTAGCGGGGACCGGGGAGCTGTTTTTT. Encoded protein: CASSLGGLAGTGELFF.

The CDR3, as DNA: TGTGCCAGCAGTGGCGAGGCCCAAGAGACCCAGTACTTC. It is translated as CASSGEAQETQYF. The chain links TRBV2 to TRBJ2-5; D unresolved. The CDR3 covers 13 residues. Germline loops: CDR1 SNHLY, CDR2 FYNNEI. The germline V and J ends were trimmed by 4 bases and 1 base, with 7 bases remaining between them.

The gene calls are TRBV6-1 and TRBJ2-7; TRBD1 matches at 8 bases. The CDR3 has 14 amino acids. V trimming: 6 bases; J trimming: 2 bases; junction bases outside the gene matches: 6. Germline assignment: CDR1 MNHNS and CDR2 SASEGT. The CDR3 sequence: CASRPGQVTYEQYF. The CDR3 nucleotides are TGTGCCAGCAGGCCGGGACAGGTAACCTACGAGCAGTACTTC.

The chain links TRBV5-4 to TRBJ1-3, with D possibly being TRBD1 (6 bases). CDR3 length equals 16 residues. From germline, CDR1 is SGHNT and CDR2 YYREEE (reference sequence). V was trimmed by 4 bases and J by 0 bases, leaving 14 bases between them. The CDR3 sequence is CASSLDSGSSGNTIYF. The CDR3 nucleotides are TGTGCCAGCAGCCTGGACAGCGGGAGCTCTGGAAACACCATATATTTT.

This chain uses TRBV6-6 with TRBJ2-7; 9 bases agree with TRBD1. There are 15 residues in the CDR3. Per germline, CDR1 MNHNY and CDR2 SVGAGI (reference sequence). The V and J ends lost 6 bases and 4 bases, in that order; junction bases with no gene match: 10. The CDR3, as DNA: TGTGCCAGCAGAGGACAGGGGACTTTTGGTTACGAGCAGTACTTC. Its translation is CASRGQGTFGYEQYF.

The CDR3 protein is CASSTGSSYEQYF. CDR3 nucleotide sequence: TGTGCCAGCAGTACGGGATCATCCTACGAGCAGTACTTC. The V gene is TRBV2, the J gene TRBJ2-7, with a weak D call TRBD2 (5 bases). Germline CDR1 SNHLY, CDR2 FYNNEI. The CDR3 spans 13 residues. V shed 5 bases and J shed 1 base, with 9 bases lying between them. Supplemented by reference TRBV2 and TRBJ2-7, the full variable domain reads EPEVTQTPSHQVTQMGQEVILRCVPISNHLYFYWYRQILGQKVEFLVSFYNNEISEKSEIFDDQFSVERPDGSNFTLKIRSTKLEDSAMYFCASSTGSSYEQYFGPGTRLTVT.

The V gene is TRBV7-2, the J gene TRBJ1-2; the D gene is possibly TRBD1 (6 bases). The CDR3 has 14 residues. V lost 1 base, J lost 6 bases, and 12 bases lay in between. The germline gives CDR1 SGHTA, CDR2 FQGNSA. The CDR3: CASSLGLGADGYTF. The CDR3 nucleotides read TGTGCCAGCAGCTTAGGTTTGGGGGCGGATGGCTACACCTTC. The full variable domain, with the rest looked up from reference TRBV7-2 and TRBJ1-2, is GAGVSQSPSNKVTEKGKDVELRCDPISGHTALYWYRQSLGQGLEFLIYFQGNSAPDKSGLPSDRFSAERTGGSVSTLTIQRTQQEDSAVYLCASSLGLGADGYTFGSGTRLTVV.

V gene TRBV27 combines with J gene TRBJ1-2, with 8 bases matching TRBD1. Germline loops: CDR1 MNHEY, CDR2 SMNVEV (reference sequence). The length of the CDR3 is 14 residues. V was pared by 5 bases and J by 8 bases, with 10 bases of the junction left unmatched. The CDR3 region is CASSRQDRARGYTF. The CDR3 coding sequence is TGTGCCAGCAGTCGCCAGGACAGGGCCAGGGGCTACACCTTC.

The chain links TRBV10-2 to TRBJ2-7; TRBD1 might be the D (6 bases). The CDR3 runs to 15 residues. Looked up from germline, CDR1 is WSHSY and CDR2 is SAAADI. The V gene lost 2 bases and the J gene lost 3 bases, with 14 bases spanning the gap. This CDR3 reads CASSETGLLNYEQYF. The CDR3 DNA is TGCGCCAGCAGTGAGACAGGGCTATTGAACTACGAGCAGTACTTC.

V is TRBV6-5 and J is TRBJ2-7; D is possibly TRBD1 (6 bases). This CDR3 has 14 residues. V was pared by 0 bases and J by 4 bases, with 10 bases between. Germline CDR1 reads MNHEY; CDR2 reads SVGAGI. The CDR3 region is CASSYSEGGYEQYF. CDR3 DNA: TGTGCCAGCAGTTACTCGGAAGGGGGTTACGAGCAGTACTTC.

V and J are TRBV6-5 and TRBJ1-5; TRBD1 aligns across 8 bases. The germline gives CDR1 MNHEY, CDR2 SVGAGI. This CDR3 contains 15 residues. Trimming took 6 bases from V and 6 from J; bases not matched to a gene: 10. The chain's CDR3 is CASSPRGLSGQPQHF. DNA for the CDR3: TGTGCCAGCAGCCCCAGGGGGCTCTCCGGTCAGCCCCAGCATTTT.

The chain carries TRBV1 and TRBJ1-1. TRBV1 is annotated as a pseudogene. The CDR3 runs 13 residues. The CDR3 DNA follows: TGCACCAGCAGCCAAGAAGCCCGATATGAAGCTTTCTTT. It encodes CTSSQEARYEAFF.

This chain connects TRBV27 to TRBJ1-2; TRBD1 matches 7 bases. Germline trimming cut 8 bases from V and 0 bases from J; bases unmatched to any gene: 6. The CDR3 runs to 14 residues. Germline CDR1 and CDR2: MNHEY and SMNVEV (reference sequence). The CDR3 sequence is CASGDRASNYGYTF. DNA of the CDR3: TGTGCCAGCGGAGACAGGGCTTCTAACTATGGCTACACCTTC.

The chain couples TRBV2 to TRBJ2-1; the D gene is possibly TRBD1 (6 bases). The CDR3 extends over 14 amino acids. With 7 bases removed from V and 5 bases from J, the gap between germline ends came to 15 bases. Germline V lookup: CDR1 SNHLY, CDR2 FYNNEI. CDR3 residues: CASNFRGSNNEQFF. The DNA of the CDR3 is TGTGCCAGCAATTTCAGGGGATCCAACAATGAGCAGTTCTTC.

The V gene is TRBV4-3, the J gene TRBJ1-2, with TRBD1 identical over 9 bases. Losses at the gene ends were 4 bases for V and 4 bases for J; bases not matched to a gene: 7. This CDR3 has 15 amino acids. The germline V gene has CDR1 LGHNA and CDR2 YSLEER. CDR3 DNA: TGCGCCAGCAGCCCGGGACAGGGATTATCCTATGGCTACACCTTC. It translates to CASSPGQGLSYGYTF.

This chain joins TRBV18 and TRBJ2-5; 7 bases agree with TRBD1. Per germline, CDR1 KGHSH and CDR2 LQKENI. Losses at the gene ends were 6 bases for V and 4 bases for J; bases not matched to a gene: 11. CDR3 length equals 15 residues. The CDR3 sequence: CASSPLAGTAETQYF. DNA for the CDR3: TGTGCCAGCTCGCCTTTGGCCGGGACAGCAGAGACCCAGTACTTC.

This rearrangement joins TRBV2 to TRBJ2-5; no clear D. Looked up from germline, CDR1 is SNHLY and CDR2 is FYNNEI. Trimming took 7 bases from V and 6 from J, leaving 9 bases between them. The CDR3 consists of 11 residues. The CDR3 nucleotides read TGTGCCAGCATCTCGACTCAGACCCAGTACTTC. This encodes CASISTQTQYF.

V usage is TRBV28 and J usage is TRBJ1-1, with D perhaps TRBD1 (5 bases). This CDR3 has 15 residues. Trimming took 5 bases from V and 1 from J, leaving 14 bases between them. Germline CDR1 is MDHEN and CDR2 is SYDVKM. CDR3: CASSQVGGGNTEAFF. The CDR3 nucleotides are TGTGCCAGCAGTCAGGTCGGGGGTGGGAACACTGAAGCTTTCTTT.

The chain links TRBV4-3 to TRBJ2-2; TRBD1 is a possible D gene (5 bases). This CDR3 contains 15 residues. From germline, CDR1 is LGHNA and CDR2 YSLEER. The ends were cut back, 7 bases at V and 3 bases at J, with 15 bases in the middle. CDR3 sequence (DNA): TGCGCCAGCAACCCAGGGTGGGGATACACCGGGGAGCTGTTTTTT. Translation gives CASNPGWGYTGELFF.